This is a list of T cell receptor beta chains from one sample in a study of T cell responses to AZD1222 COVID-19 vaccine. Only in-frame clones appear in the TCRdb table, and some are missing; sequencing was by immunoSEQ multiplex PCR. Of 35,000 to 55,000 clones in the sample, approximately 86% were seen once. Specimen: peripheral blood, collected on day 0 of AZD1222 vaccination. The receptor set was obtained from an adult in good health. The CDR3 runs from the conserved cysteine through the conserved F or W. D genes are given only for firm matches. Clone size, where shown, is once, few, many, or a class for clones that have expanded.

abundance	j_gene	d_gene	v_gene	CDR3nt	CDR3aa
-	TRBJ2-1	-	TRBV11-3	TGTGCCAGCAGTCGGCTAGGCCTCAATGAGCAGTTCTTC	CASSRLGLNEQFF
-	TRBJ1-5	-	TRBV28	TGTGCCAGCAGTTTAACGGGACTATACCATCCCCAGCATTTT	CASSLTGLYHPQHF
-	TRBJ2-7	TRBD1	TRBV7-9	TGTGCCAGCAGCTCCCTTGGACAGGGGGCGAGGAGCTCCTACGAGCAGTACTTC	CASSSLGQGARSSYEQYF
-	TRBJ2-2	-	TRBV4-3	TGCGCCAGCAGCCAAGAGGGGGGCTTGCGAGGGGAGCTGTTTTTT	CASSQEGGLRGELFF
-	TRBJ1-5	-	TRBV6-2/TRBV6-3	TGTGCCAGCAGTTACAAGGGACGGGACTCTTATAGCAATCAGCCCCAGCATTTT	CASSYKGRDSYSNQPQHF
-	TRBJ2-7	TRBD2	TRBV9	TGTGCCAGCAGCGCCGAGGGAGGGGCTACGGGAACCCGCGAGCAGTACTTC	CASSAEGGATGTREQYF
-	TRBJ2-2	-	TRBV10-3	TGTGCCATCAGTGAGTCCCCGGGGAGGGGGGACACCGGGGAGCTGTTTTTT	CAISESPGRGDTGELFF
-	TRBJ1-1	TRBD1	TRBV7-8	TGTGCCAGCAGCCCAACGACAGGGTTGGGTGCTTTCTTT	CASSPTTGLGAFF
-	TRBJ1-2	-	TRBV9	TGTGCCAGCAGCGGACCCCCCCTTGAGGGGGTTCATAGCTATGGCTACACCTTC	CASSGPPLEGVHSYGYTF
-	TRBJ1-1	-	TRBV20-1	TGCAGTGCTAGATGGAACACTGAAGCTTTCTTT	CSARWNTEAFF
few	TRBJ2-7	-	TRBV18	TGTGCCAGCTCACGGGGAAAGGGGCAAGGCTCGGGCGAGCAGTACTTC	CASSRGKGQGSGEQYF
-	TRBJ2-1	TRBD2	TRBV4-1	TGCGCCAGCAGCCAAGATAGTCAGCGGGAGTGGAATGAGCAGTTCTTC	CASSQDSQREWNEQFF
-	TRBJ1-4	-	TRBV9	TGTGCCAGCAGCGTCCACGGGACATCTAATGAAAAACTGTTTTTT	CASSVHGTSNEKLFF
-	TRBJ1-1	TRBD1	TRBV7-9	TGTGCCAGCAGCCCCGGACAGGCCCGAGAAGCTTTCTTT	CASSPGQAREAFF
many	TRBJ1-1	-	TRBV7-9	TGTGCCAGCAGCTTGGGGGGCGGCACTGAAGCTTTCTTT	CASSLGGGTEAFF
-	TRBJ1-6	TRBD1	TRBV3-1/TRBV3-2	TGTGCCAGCAGCCCCCACGGGACAGGAATAACCAATAATTCACCCCTCCACTTT	CASSPHGTGITNNSPLHF
-	TRBJ2-5	TRBD2	TRBV7-9	TGTGCCAGCAGTTTAAGCGGGGGGGCCGGAGAGACCCAGTACTTC	CASSLSGGAGETQYF
-	TRBJ1-6	-	TRBV19	TGTGCCAGTAGTCCACGATTATATTCACCCCTCCACTTT	CASSPRLYSPLHF
-	TRBJ1-5	-	TRBV5-5	TGTGCCAGCAGCTTTTACGGGGACCTCAATCAGCCCCAGCATTTT	CASSFYGDLNQPQHF
-	TRBJ1-4	TRBD1	TRBV6-5	TGTGCCAGCAGTTCAGCGGGACAGGGGAGTGAAAAACTGTTTTTT	CASSSAGQGSEKLFF
-	TRBJ2-1	TRBD1	TRBV28	TGTGCCAGCAGGGGGACAGGGAGAGGGAATGAGCAGTTCTTC	CASRGTGRGNEQFF
-	TRBJ1-1	-	TRBV21-1	TGTGCCAGCAGCAAAGTGGGGCGACAGGGATCCAACACTGAAGCTTTCTTT	CASSKVGRQGSNTEAFF
few	TRBJ2-4	-	TRBV2	TGTGCCAGCGGGCGTGGGTCGCTAGCCAAAAACATTCAGTACTTC	CASGRGSLAKNIQYF
-	TRBJ1-4	TRBD1	TRBV4-3	TGCGCCAGCAAGACAGGGCTGATAACAACTAATGAAAAACTGTTTTTT	CASKTGLITTNEKLFF